This T cell receptor beta chain is from a study of regulatory T cells in long-lasting Graves disease. Study details: Under 3 months of antithyroid drugs had been taken by newly diagnosed Graves' patients.

As concerns this clonotype: Its antigen is not known.

HTBI primers from iRepertoire and Arm-PCR of CDR3 regions yielded the TCR beta libraries. TCRdb re-called the multiplex PCR reads through MiXCR, storing one row per CDR3 protein. The repertoire holds approximately 400,000 distinct CDR3 sequences, with about 15% as singletons. Study-wide results and caveats: Preferential use of TRBV28, TRBJ1-2 and TRBJ2-5 was seen in persistent disease. Public clonotype sharing was higher in persistent than newly diagnosed patients.

After removal of 5 bases from V and 2 bases from J, the junction contained 7 bases not matched to a gene. The CDR3 spans 15 residues. Regarding time point: newly diagnosed GD, antithyroid drugs for less than 3 months. With RNA extracted from PBMCs as input, the TCR library was made. Another study also made use of these data, one on T cells in Graves' hyperthyroidism and ophthalmopathy.

The clonotype comes from a middle-aged woman with Graves disease. This chain joins TRBV12-3 or TRBV12-4 and TRBJ2-5, with 8 bases aligning to TRBD1. This specimen consisted of peripheral blood mononuclear cells (PBMCs), obtained at new diagnosis, from a patient treated with antithyroid drugs. CDR3 protein: CASSKQGQVQETQYF. Here the CDR3 DNA reads TGTGCCAGCAGTAAGCAGGGACAGGTACAAGAGACCCAGTACTTC.